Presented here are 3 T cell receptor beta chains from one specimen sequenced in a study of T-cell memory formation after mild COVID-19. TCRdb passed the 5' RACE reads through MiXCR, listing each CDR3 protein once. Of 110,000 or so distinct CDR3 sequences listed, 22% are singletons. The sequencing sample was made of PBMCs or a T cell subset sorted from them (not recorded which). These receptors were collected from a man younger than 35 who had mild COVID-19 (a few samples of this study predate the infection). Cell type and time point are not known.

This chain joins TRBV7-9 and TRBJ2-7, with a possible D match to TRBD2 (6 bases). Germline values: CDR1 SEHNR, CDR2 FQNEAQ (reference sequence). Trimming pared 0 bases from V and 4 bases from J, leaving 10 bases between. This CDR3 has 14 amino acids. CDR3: CASSLAGLKYEQYV. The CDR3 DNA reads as TGTGCCAGCAGCTTAGCGGGACTGAAGTACGAGCAGTACGTC.

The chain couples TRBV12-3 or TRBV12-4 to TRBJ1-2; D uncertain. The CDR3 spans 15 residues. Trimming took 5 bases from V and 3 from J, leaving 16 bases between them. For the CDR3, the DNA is TGTGCCAGCAGTCCCGGTCCGGCAGCCTACTATGGCTACACCTTC. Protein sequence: CASSPGPAAYYGYTF.

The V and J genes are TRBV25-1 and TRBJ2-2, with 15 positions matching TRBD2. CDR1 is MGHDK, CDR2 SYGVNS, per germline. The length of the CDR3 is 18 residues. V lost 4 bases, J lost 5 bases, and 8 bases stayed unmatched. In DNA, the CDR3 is TGTGCCAGCAGTGGCAAGGGACTAGCGGGGGGAAATACCGGGGAGCTGTTTTTT. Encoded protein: CASSGKGLAGGNTGELFF. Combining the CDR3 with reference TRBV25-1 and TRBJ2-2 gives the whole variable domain EADIYQTPRYLVIGTGKKITLECSQTMGHDKMYWYQQDPGMELHLIHYSYGVNSTEKGDLSSESTVSRIRTEHFPLTLESARPSHTSQYLCASSGKGLAGGNTGELFFGEGSRLTVL.